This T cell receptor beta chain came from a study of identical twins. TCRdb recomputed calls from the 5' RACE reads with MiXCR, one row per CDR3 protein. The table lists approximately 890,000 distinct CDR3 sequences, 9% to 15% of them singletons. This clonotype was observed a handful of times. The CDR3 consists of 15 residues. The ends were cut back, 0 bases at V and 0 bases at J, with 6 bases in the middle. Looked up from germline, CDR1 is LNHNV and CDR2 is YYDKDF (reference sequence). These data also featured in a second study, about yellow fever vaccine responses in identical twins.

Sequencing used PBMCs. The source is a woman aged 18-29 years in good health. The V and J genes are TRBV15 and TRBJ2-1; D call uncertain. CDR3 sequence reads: CATSREPISYNEQFF. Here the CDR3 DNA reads TGTGCCACCAGCAGAGAACCGATCTCCTACAATGAGCAGTTCTTC.